This entry lists 26 T cell receptor beta chains sequenced from one sample in a study of CD8 T cells in Susac syndrome. cDNA came from roughly 0.5 to 1 ug RNA primed by random hexamers. TCRdb called the immunoSEQ multiplex PCR reads again in MiXCR, with one record for every CDR3 protein. The repertoire has around 200,000 distinct CDR3 sequences, 85% to 95% of them found once; the top ten carry around 0.1%. The source material was CD4+ T cells from PBMCs. These receptors originate from a human donor in good health.

V and J are TRBV20-1 and TRBJ2-2, with no clear D. The CDR3 runs 12 residues. The V gene's germline CDR1 is DFQATT and CDR2 SNEGSKA (reference sequence). The CDR3 nucleotides are TGCAGCGCCAAGGCCTATTCGGGGGAGCTGTTTTTT. Translated: CSAKAYSGELFF.

CDR3 in amino acids: CASSWDNYQETQYF. The CDR3, as DNA: TGCGCCAGCAGCTGGGACAATTACCAAGAGACCCAGTACTTC. This sequence joins TRBV5-1 and TRBJ2-5; perhaps TRBD1 as D (6 bases). The CDR3 consists of 14 residues. V lost 3 bases, J lost 0 bases, and 9 bases lay in between. Germline V CDR1 and CDR2: SGHRS, YFSETQ. Based on the CDR3 plus reference TRBV5-1 and TRBJ2-5, the full variable domain is KAGVTQTPRYLIKTRGQQVTLSCSPISGHRSVSWYQQTPGQGLQFLFEYFSETQRNKGNFPGRFSGRQFSNSRSEMNVSTLELGDSALYLCASSWDNYQETQYFGPGTRLLVL.

V is TRBV7-9 and J is TRBJ1-2; D gene ambiguous. Looked up from germline, CDR1 is SEHNR and CDR2 is FQNEAQ (reference sequence). V lost 1 base and J 1 base, leaving 4 bases between the germline ends. This CDR3 spans 13 amino acids. Here the CDR3 reads CASSLGDNYGYTF. The CDR3 DNA reads TGTGCCAGCAGCTTAGGGGATAACTATGGCTACACCTTC.

The CDR3 sequence: CASSQPPSRPYNEQFF. The CDR3 DNA follows: TGTGCCAGCAGCCAACCACCTAGCAGACCCTACAATGAGCAGTTCTTC. The chain joins TRBV3-1 to TRBJ2-1; possibly TRBD2 for D (5 bases). The CDR3 sequence is 16 residues long. V lost 2 bases to trimming and J lost 2 bases, with 13 bases between them. The germline gives CDR1 LGHDT, CDR2 YNNKEL (reference sequence).

The chain carries TRBV23-1 and TRBJ1-5; 10 positions agree with TRBD1. TRBV23-1 is assigned to the ORF class and has an uncertain function. The CDR3 has 14 residues. V lost 8 bases and J lost 6; bases outside the gene matches: 7. This chain's CDR3 is CASVDRGPGQPQHF. CDR3 sequence (DNA): TGCGCCAGCGTAGACAGGGGGCCCGGTCAGCCCCAGCATTTT.

This chain uses TRBV5-6 with TRBJ1-2, with D unresolved. V shed 4 bases and J shed 8 bases, with 18 bases lying between them. This CDR3 is 14 amino acids long. Germline values: CDR1 SGHDT, CDR2 YYEEEE. In DNA, the CDR3 is TGTGCCAGCAGCCCCCCATCCTCCTTGATGGGCTACACCTTC. Protein sequence: CASSPPSSLMGYTF. The whole variable domain, remainder taken from reference TRBV5-6 and TRBJ1-2, is DAGVTQSPTHLIKTRGQQVTLRCSPKSGHDTVSWYQQALGQGPQFIFQYYEEEERQRGNFPDRFSGHQFPNYSSELNVNALLLGDSALYLCASSPPSSLMGYTFGSGTRLTVV.

The CDR3 is CSARDAREYTDTQYF. The DNA of the CDR3 is TGCAGTGCTAGAGACGCTAGAGAGTACACAGATACGCAGTATTTT. The chain links TRBV20-1 to TRBJ2-3; D uncertain. This CDR3 is 15 amino acids long. Germline-derived CDR1 and CDR2 are DFQATT and SNEGSKA (reference sequence). The V gene lost 0 bases and the J gene lost 2 bases, with 12 bases spanning the gap.

The chain recombines TRBV20-1 with TRBJ1-1; D is unclear. Trimming shortened V by 0 bases and J by 3 bases, and 11 bases separated the two germline ends. The V gene's germline CDR1 is DFQATT and CDR2 SNEGSKA (reference sequence). The CDR3 extends over 14 amino acids. The CDR3 DNA follows: TGCAGTGCTAGAGATCAGCGGGTCTACACTGAAGCTTTCTTT. Translating it yields CSARDQRVYTEAFF.

This clonotype has only one observation. V is TRBV2 and J is TRBJ1-2, with no clear D. There are 14 residues in the CDR3. Looked up from germline, CDR1 is SNHLY and CDR2 is FYNNEI. The V gene lost 1 base and the J gene lost 2 bases, with 8 bases spanning the gap. DNA for the CDR3: TGTGCCAGCAGTGAAGTTCGGTCGAACTATGGCTACACCTTC. It codes for CASSEVRSNYGYTF.

This chain links TRBV29-1 with TRBJ1-2, with a possible D match to TRBD1 (5 bases). This CDR3 is built from 13 residues. V lost 1 base and J 4 bases, leaving 10 bases between the germline ends. The germline CDR1 and CDR2 sequences are SQVTM and ANQGSEA. The CDR3: CSVEVYGAYGYTF. The CDR3, as DNA: TGCAGCGTTGAAGTGTACGGGGCCTATGGCTACACCTTC.

The J gene is TRBJ2-3, the V gene TRBV10-3; 10 positions agree with TRBD2. Germline V CDR1 and CDR2: ENHRY, SYGVKD. J lost 2 bases, V lost 5 bases, and 1 base had no gene match. The CDR3 spans 14 residues. The CDR3 region is CAISTSGDTDTQYF. The CDR3 DNA follows: TGTGCCATCAGTACTAGCGGGGACACAGATACGCAGTATTTT.

The chain links TRBV29-1 to TRBJ2-1; D is uncertain. Trimming removed 5 bases from V and 6 bases from J, with 11 bases in between. The length of the CDR3 is 12 residues. The V gene's germline CDR1 is SQVTM and CDR2 ANQGSEA. CDR3 bases: TGCAGCGTTAAACACCTTCCCAATGAGCAGTTCTTC. Protein product: CSVKHLPNEQFF.

The rearrangement joins TRBV21-1 to TRBJ2-5; TRBD1, as called in the table, went unchecked against the DNA. TRBV21-1 constitutes a pseudogene. The CDR3 runs to 13 residues. The CDR3 protein is CASSNGGTETQYF. The CDR3, as DNA: TGTGCCAGCAGCAATGGCGGGACAGAGACCCAGTACTTC.

This chain connects TRBV24-1 to TRBJ2-2; TRBD1 agrees at 7 bases. Per the germline V gene, CDR1 is KGHDR and CDR2 is SFDVKD. The ends lost 5 bases at V and 0 bases at J; junction bases unmatched: 2. This CDR3 has 15 residues. The CDR3 region is CATSGGTANTGELFF. The CDR3 DNA reads as TGTGCCACCAGTGGGGGGACAGCGAACACCGGGGAGCTGTTTTTT.

This clonotype was detected once. This chain links TRBV7-9 with TRBJ2-7, with 9 bases that match TRBD1. The CDR3 has 17 amino acids. From germline, CDR1 is SEHNR and CDR2 FQNEAQ (reference sequence). J lost 0 bases, V lost 0 bases, and 6 bases had no gene match. The CDR3 DNA sequence: TGTGCCAGCAGCTTAGCGCGGGGGACAGGGAGCTCCTACGAGCAGTACTTC. This sequence encodes CASSLARGTGSSYEQYF.

The rearrangement uses TRBV6-5 and TRBJ2-7; TRBD2 aligns across 11 bases. This CDR3 region has 14 residues. The ends lost 5 bases at V and 4 bases at J; junction bases unmatched: 4. Germline assignment: CDR1 MNHEY and CDR2 SVGAGI. The CDR3 sequence is CASSQLAGGYEQYV. CDR3 in DNA: TGTGCCAGCAGTCAATTAGCGGGAGGGTACGAGCAGTACGTC.

The chain joins TRBV29-1 to TRBJ1-2; D is perhaps TRBD1 (5 bases). V lost 6 bases to trimming and J lost 2 bases, with 13 bases between them. This CDR3 spans 13 amino acids. Germline V gene lookup returns CDR1 SQVTM and CDR2 ANQGSEA. The CDR3 DNA sequence: TGCAGCGTAGTTAGGGGAGACAACTATGGCTACACCTTC. This encodes CSVVRGDNYGYTF.

V is TRBV6-5 and J is TRBJ2-5; tentatively, D is TRBD2 (5 bases). Trimming removed 6 bases at V and 7 bases at J, with 9 bases between. This CDR3 comprises 11 residues. The germline V gene encodes CDR1 MNHEY and CDR2 SVGAGI. The CDR3 DNA is TGTGCCAGCAGCGTTCGGGGGACCCAGTACTTC. Residues: CASSVRGTQYF.

V and J are TRBV5-1 and TRBJ2-7; D may be TRBD2 (5 bases). The CDR3 is 14 amino acids. From germline, CDR1 is SGHRS and CDR2 YFSETQ. Between the trimmed V and J ends, which lost 4 bases and 2 bases, there was a span of 13 bases. Here the CDR3 reads CASSPLSGTYEQYV. The DNA for the CDR3 is TGCGCCAGCAGCCCCCTTTCCGGGACCTACGAGCAGTACGTC.

J is TRBJ2-3 and V is TRBV9; TRBD2 aligns across 7 bases. Germline V gene sequence: CDR1 SGDLS, CDR2 YYNGEE. The CDR3 runs 13 residues. V lost 3 bases and J lost 9; bases outside the gene matches: 7. CDR3: CASSAPGLGTQYF. CDR3 in DNA: TGTGCCAGCAGCGCGCCCGGACTAGGAACGCAGTATTTT.

This clonotype was recorded once. This chain uses TRBV28 with TRBJ1-5; D is undetermined. The CDR3 loop spans 17 amino acids. The V gene lost 4 bases and the J gene lost 0 bases, with 16 bases spanning the gap. Per germline, CDR1 MDHEN and CDR2 SYDVKM. The CDR3 sequence: CASSSTPEAHSNQPQHF. DNA of the CDR3: TGTGCCAGCAGTTCCACCCCCGAGGCGCATAGCAATCAGCCCCAGCATTTT.

This clonotype was counted once. The chain uses TRBV28 and TRBJ1-1, with D unresolved. The CDR3 consists of 12 residues. Between the trimmed V and J ends, which lost 8 bases and 1 base, there was a span of 8 bases. CDR1 and CDR2 (germline): MDHEN, SYDVKM. The CDR3 DNA is TGTGCCAGCGGAGGACGGAACACTGAAGCTTTCTTT. It yields the protein CASGGRNTEAFF.

This clonotype was detected once. The chain carries TRBV20-1 and TRBJ2-7, with 7 bases identical to TRBD2. Germline CDR1 and CDR2: DFQATT and SNEGSKA (reference sequence). The V segment lost 3 bases and the J segment 4 bases; nucleotides outside the gene matches: 9. The CDR3 has 14 amino acids. CDR3 DNA sequence: TGCAGTGCTAGTTTACGGGAGGCCACGTACGAGCAGTACGTC. Translation gives CSASLREATYEQYV.

The chain carries TRBV28 and TRBJ1-1, with unresolved D. This CDR3 contains 17 residues. The V end was cut by 6 bases, the J end by 0 bases, with 20 bases between. Germline V gives CDR1 MDHEN, CDR2 SYDVKM. The DNA of the CDR3 is TGTGCCAGCAGCCGGGCGGGTGAGCGGAGACTGAACACTGAAGCTTTCTTT. Protein: CASSRAGERRLNTEAFF.

The chain is built from TRBV14 and TRBJ2-5; D possibly corresponds to TRBD2 (6 bases). The length of the CDR3 is 16 residues. Germline CDR1 is SGHDN and CDR2 is FVKESK. Trimming shortened V by 4 bases and J by 4 bases, and 19 bases separated the two germline ends. The CDR3 DNA sequence: TGTGCCAGCAGCCTCCTGGCGGGAACCTCCTCAGAGACCCAGTACTTC. The encoded protein is CASSLLAGTSSETQYF.

The V and J genes are TRBV29-1 and TRBJ1-1; D gene ambiguous. The CDR3 length is 13 residues. With 3 bases removed from V and 1 base from J, the gap between germline ends came to 9 bases. Germline V gene sequence: CDR1 SQVTM, CDR2 ANQGSEA. The DNA for the CDR3 is TGCAGCGTTGACGGGGTGGAGAACACTGAAGCTTTCTTT. It codes for CSVDGVENTEAFF.